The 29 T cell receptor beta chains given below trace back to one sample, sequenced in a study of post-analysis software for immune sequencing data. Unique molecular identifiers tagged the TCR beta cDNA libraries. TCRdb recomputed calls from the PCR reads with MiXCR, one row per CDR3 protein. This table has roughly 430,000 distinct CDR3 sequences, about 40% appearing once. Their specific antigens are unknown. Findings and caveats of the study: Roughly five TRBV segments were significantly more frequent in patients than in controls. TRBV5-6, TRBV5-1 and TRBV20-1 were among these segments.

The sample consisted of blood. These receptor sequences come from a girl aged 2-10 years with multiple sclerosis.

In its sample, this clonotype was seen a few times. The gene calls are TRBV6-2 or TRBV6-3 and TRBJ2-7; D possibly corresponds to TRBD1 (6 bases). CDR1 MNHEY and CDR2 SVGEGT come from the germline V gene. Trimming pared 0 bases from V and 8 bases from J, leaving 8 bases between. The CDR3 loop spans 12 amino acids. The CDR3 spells CASSYSGAQQYF. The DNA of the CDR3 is TGTGCCAGCAGTTACTCGGGGGCGCAGCAGTACTTC.

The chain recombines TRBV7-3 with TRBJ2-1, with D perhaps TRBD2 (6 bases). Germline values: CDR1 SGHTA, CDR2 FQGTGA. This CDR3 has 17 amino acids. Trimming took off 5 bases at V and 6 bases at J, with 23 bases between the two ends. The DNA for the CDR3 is TGTGCCAGCAGCCCGTCACCGGGGGAGTTGGAGTCCAATGAGCAGTTCTTC. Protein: CASSPSPGELESNEQFF.

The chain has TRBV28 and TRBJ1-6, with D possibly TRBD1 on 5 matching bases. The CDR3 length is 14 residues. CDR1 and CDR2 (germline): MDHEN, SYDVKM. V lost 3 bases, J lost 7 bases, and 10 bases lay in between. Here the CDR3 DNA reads TGTGCCAGCAGTTTTGGGGGTGGCAATTCACCCCTCCACTTT. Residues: CASSFGGGNSPLHF.

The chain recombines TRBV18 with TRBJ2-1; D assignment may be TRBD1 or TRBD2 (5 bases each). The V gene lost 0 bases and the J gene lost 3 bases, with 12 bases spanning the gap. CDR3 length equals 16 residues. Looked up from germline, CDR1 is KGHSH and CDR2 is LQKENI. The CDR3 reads CASSPPGRALYNEQFF. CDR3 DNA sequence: TGTGCCAGCTCACCACCGGGACGCGCCCTCTACAATGAGCAGTTCTTC.

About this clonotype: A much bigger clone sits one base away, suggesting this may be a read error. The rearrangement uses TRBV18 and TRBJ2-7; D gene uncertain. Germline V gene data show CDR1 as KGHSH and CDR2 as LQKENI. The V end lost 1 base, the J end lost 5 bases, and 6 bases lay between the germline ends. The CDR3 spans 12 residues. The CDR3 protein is CASSPRSHEQYF. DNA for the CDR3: TGTGCCAGCTCACCACGGTCCCACGAGCAGTACTTC.

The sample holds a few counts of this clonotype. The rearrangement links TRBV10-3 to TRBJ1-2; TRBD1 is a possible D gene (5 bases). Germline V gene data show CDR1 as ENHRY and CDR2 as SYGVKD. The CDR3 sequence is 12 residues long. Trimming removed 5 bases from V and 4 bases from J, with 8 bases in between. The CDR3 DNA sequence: TGTGCCATCAGTTCCGACAGCTATGGCTACACCTTC. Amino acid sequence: CAISSDSYGYTF.

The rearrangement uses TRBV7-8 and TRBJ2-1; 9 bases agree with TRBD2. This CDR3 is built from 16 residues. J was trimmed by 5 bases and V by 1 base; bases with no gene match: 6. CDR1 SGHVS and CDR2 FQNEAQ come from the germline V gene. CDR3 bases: TGTGCCAGCAGCTTAGGTGGGATAGCGGGGGACAATGAGCAGTTCTTC. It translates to CASSLGGIAGDNEQFF.

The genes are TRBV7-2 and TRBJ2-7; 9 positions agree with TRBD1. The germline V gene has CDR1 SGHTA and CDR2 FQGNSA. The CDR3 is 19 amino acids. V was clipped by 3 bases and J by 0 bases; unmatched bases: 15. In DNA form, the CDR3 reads TGTGCCAGCAGCTTTCGACAGGGGGTGGAGCGGGGTGTCTCCTACGAGCAGTACTTC. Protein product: CASSFRQGVERGVSYEQYF.

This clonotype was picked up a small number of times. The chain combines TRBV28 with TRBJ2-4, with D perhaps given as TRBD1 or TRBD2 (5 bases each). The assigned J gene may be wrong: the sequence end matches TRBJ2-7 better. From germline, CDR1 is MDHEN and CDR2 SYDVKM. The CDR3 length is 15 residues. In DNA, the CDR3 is TGTGCCAGCAGGGTTGGGACGGACCTAATCTACGAGCAGTACTTC. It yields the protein CASRVGTDLIYEQYF.

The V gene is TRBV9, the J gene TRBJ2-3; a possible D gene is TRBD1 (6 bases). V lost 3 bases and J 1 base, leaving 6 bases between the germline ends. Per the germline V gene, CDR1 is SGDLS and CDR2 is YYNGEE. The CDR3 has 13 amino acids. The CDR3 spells CASSEGGTDTQYF. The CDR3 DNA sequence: TGTGCCAGCAGCGAGGGGGGCACAGATACGCAGTATTTT. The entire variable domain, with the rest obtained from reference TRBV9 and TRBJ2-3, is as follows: DSGVTQTPKHLITATGQRVTLRCSPRSGDLSVYWYQQSLDQGLQFLIQYYNGEERAKGNILERFSAQQFPDLHSELNLSSLELGDSALYFCASSEGGTDTQYFGPGTRLTVL.

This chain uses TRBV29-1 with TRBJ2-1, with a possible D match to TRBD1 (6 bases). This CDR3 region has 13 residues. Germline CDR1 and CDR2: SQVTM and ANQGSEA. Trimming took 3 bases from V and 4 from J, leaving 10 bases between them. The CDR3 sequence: CSVDTTGYNEQFF. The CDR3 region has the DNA TGCAGCGTTGATACCACAGGGTACAATGAGCAGTTCTTC.

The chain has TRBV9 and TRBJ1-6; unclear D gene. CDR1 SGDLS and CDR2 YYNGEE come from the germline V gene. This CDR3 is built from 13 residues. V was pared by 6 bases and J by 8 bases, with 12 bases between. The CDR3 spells CASNSDSYSPLHF. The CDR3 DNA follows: TGTGCCAGCAACTCCGACTCGTATTCACCCCTCCACTTT.

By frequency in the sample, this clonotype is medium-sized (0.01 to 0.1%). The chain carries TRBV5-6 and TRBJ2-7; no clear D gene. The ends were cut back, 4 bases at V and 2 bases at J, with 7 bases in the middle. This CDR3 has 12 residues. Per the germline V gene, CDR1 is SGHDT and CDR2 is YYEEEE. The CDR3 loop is CASSIGTYEQYF. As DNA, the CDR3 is TGTGCCAGCAGCATAGGGACCTACGAGCAGTACTTC.

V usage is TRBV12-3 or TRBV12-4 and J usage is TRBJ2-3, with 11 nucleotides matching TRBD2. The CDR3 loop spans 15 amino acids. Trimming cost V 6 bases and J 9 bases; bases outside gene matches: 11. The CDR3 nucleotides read TGTGCCAGCAGCAGCCCGACTAGCGGGACGTTCACGCAGTATTTT. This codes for CASSSPTSGTFTQYF.

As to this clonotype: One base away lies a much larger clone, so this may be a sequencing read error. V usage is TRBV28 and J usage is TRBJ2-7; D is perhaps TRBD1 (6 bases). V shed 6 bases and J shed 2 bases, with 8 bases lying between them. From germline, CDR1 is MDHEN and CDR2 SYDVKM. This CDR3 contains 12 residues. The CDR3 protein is CASRDSPYEQYF. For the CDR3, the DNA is TGTGCCAGCAGGGACAGCCCCTACGAGCAGTACTTC. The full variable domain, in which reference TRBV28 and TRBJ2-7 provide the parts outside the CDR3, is DVKVTQSSRYLVKRTGEKVFLECVQDMDHENMFWYRQDPGLGLRLIYFSYDVKMKEKGDIPEGYSVSREKKERFSLILESASTNQTSMYLCASRDSPYEQYFGPGTRLTVT.

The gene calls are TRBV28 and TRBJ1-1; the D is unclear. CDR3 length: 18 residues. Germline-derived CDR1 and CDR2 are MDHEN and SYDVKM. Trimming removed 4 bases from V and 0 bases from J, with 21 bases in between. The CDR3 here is CASSSTPRKGLLNTEAFF. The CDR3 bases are TGTGCCAGCAGTTCAACGCCACGTAAAGGGTTATTGAACACTGAAGCTTTCTTT.

The CDR3 sequence: CASSPTTGQGYTF. The CDR3 nucleotides are TGCGCCAGCAGCCCGACGACAGGGCAAGGCTACACCTTC. V gene TRBV4-1 combines with J gene TRBJ1-2, with 7 positions matching TRBD1. The CDR3 runs to 13 residues. Germline trimming cut 4 bases from V and 8 bases from J; bases unmatched to any gene: 7. Germline V gives CDR1 MGHRA, CDR2 YSYEKL.

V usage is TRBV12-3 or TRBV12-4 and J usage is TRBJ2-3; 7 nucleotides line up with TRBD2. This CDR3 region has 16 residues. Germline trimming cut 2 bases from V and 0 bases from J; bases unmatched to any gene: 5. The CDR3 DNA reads TGTGCCAGCAGTTTAACGGCGGGGGAAAGCACAGATACGCAGTATTTT. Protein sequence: CASSLTAGESTDTQYF.

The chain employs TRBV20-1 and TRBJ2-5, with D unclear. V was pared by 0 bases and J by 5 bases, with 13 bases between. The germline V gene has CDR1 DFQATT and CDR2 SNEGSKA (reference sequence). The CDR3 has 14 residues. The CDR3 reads CSARDLWTSETQYF. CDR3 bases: TGCAGTGCTAGAGATCTATGGACGTCGGAGACCCAGTACTTC.

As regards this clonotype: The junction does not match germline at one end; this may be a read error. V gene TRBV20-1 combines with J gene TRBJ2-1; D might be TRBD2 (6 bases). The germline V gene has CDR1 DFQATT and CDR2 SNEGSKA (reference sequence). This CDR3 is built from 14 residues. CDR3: CSVRAGLATNEQFF. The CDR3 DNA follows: TGCAGTGTTAGAGCCGGCCTAGCGACCAATGAGCAGTTCTTC.

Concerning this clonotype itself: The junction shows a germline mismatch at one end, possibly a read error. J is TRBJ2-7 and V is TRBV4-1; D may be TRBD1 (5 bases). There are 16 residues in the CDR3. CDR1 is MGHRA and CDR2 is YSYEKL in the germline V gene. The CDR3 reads CANSQERNGQTYEQYF. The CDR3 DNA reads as TGCGCCAACAGCCAAGAACGGAACGGACAAACCTACGAGCAGTACTTC.

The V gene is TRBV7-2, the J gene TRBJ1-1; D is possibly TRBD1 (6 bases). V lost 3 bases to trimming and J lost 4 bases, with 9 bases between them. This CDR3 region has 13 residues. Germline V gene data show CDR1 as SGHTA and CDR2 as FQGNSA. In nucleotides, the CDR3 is TGTGCCAGCAGCTTCTACAGGGTCACTGAAGCTTTCTTT. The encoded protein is CASSFYRVTEAFF.

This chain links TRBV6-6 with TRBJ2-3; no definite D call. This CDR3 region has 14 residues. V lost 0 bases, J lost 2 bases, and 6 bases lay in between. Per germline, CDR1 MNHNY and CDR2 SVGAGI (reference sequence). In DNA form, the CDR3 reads TGTGCCAGCAGTTACTCGACACCCACAGATACGCAGTATTTT. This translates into CASSYSTPTDTQYF.

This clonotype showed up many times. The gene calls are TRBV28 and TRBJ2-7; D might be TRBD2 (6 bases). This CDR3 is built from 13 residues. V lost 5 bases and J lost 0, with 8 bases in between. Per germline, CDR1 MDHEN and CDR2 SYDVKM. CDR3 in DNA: TGTGCCAGCAGTCCCGGGGGCTCCTACGAGCAGTACTTC. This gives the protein CASSPGGSYEQYF.

As DNA, the CDR3 is TGTGCCAGCAGCGCCCGACAGGCCTCGGGCTCCTACGAGCAGTACTTC. As protein: CASSARQASGSYEQYF. The chain carries TRBV11-2 and TRBJ2-7, with D perhaps TRBD1 (6 bases). Germline V CDR1 and CDR2: SGHAT, FQNNGV. The V gene lost 5 bases and the J gene lost 0 bases, with 17 bases spanning the gap. There are 16 residues in the CDR3.

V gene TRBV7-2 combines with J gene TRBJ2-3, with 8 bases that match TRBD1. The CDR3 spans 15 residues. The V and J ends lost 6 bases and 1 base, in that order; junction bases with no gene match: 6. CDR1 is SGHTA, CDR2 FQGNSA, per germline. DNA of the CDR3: TGTGCCAGCAGGCAGGGGGCCCCGGGCACAGATACGCAGTATTTT. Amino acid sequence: CASRQGAPGTDTQYF.

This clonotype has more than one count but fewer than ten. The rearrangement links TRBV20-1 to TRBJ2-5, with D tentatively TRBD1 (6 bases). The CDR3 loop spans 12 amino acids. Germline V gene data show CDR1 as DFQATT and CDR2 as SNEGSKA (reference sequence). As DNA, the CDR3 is TGCAGCGCGACAGGTAGCCAAGAGACCCAGTACTTC. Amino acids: CSATGSQETQYF.

This chain's CDR3 is CSVGYYRDYEQYF. CDR3 DNA sequence: TGCAGCGTTGGGTATTATCGGGACTACGAGCAGTACTTC. The chain recombines TRBV29-1 with TRBJ2-7; the D gene is possibly TRBD2 (5 bases). CDR3 length equals 13 residues. Germline V gene data show CDR1 as SQVTM and CDR2 as ANQGSEA. The V and J ends lost 4 bases and 3 bases respectively, with 13 bases between them.

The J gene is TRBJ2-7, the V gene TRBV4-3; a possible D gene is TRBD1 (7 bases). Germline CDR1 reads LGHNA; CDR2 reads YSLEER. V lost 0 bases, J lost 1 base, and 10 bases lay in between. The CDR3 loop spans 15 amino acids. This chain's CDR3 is CASSQEAGGSYEQYF. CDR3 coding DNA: TGCGCCAGCAGCCAAGAAGCAGGGGGGTCCTACGAGCAGTACTTC.